The next 14 T cell receptor beta chains were all read from a single sample in a study of T-cell memory formation after mild COVID-19. Each CDR3 protein is one row after TCRdb ran MiXCR on the 5' RACE reads. The profile shows about 130,000 distinct CDR3 sequences, about 23% of them singletons. Sequencing was done on a sample of PBMCs or a T cell subset sorted from them (not recorded which). All receptors derive from an adult woman who had mild COVID-19 (a few samples of this study predate the infection). Cell type and time point are not known.

This clonotype was detected many times. The J gene is TRBJ2-1, the V gene TRBV19, with 10 bases aligning to TRBD2. The CDR3 has 15 amino acids. Germline V gene sequence: CDR1 LNHDA, CDR2 SQIVND (reference sequence). The trim removed 4 bases at V and 4 bases at J, leaving 4 bases unmatched. The CDR3 region is CASSNRTSGYNEQFF. In nucleotides, the CDR3 is TGTGCCAGTAGTAACCGGACTAGCGGTTACAATGAGCAGTTCTTC.

As concerns this clonotype: A much larger clone is a single base away; this may be a read error. The chain is built from TRBV27 and TRBJ2-2, with 11 bases lining up with TRBD2. The length of the CDR3 is 17 residues. CDR1 and CDR2 from the germline V gene are MNHEY and SMNVEV (reference sequence). With V trimmed by 2 bases and J by 9 bases, 11 bases remained unmatched. CDR3 loop: CASSLTSGSLNVWELFF. CDR3 coding DNA: TGTGCCAGCAGTTTAACTAGCGGGAGCCTAAATGTTTGGGAGCTGTTTTTT.

This sequence joins TRBV7-2 and TRBJ2-2, with 8 bases that match TRBD2. This CDR3 contains 14 residues. Trimming took 8 bases from V and 7 from J; bases not matched to a gene: 9. Germline loops: CDR1 SGHTA, CDR2 FQGNSA. The CDR3 region is CASSGRGGHGELFF. CDR3 bases: TGTGCCAGCTCGGGACGGGGGGGCCACGGGGAGCTGTTTTTT.

This sequence joins TRBV9 and TRBJ1-2, with TRBD1 as a possible D gene (5 bases). Trimming took off 3 bases at V and 4 bases at J, with 13 bases between the two ends. The germline CDR1 and CDR2 sequences are SGDLS and YYNGEE. This CDR3 contains 14 residues. The CDR3 loop is CASSGGRASYGYTF. The CDR3 DNA is TGTGCCAGCAGCGGGGGCAGGGCGAGCTATGGCTACACCTTC.

The genes are TRBV30 and TRBJ2-7; 12 bases agree with TRBD2. Germline CDR1 is GTSNPN and CDR2 is SVGIG (reference sequence). V was pared by 1 base and J by 4 bases, with 2 bases of the junction left unmatched. This CDR3 has 14 amino acids. CDR3 DNA sequence: TGTGCCTGGAGTGGCGGACTAGCGGGATACGAGCAGTACTTC. Its translation is CAWSGGLAGYEQYF.

This clonotype appeared a few times. This chain connects TRBV7-2 to TRBJ1-4; 8 bases are shared with TRBD1. The CDR3 sequence is 14 residues long. V was clipped by 2 bases and J by 5 bases; unmatched bases: 1. Germline CDR1 reads SGHTA; CDR2 reads FQGNSA. In DNA, the CDR3 is TGTGCCAGCAGCTTAACAGGGGGGAATGAAAAACTGTTTTTT. As protein: CASSLTGGNEKLFF.

The rearrangement links TRBV3-1 to TRBJ1-1; D ambiguous. Trimming removed 0 bases at V and 1 base at J, with 9 bases between. CDR1 is LGHDT and CDR2 is YNNKEL in the germline V gene (reference sequence). This CDR3 comprises 15 residues. The CDR3 here is CASSQDVSGNTEAFF. The CDR3 nucleotides are TGTGCCAGCAGCCAAGATGTATCAGGGAACACTGAAGCTTTCTTT.

The rearrangement links TRBV6-5 to TRBJ1-2; D perhaps matches TRBD1 (6 bases). The germline V gene has CDR1 MNHEY and CDR2 SVGAGI. This CDR3 is 13 amino acids long. V was cut by 7 bases and J by 4 bases, with 13 bases left in between. The CDR3 sequence: CASNIRTVYGYTF. DNA of the CDR3: TGTGCCAGCAATATACGGACAGTCTATGGCTACACCTTC.

The chain joins TRBV29-1 to TRBJ2-7; a weak D match, TRBD1 (6 bases). V dropped 7 bases and J dropped 2 bases, with 21 bases sitting between them. The CDR3 consists of 15 residues. Germline-derived CDR1 and CDR2 are SQVTM and ANQGSEA. CDR3 DNA: TGCAGCGCACGACAGGCCCAAGATCTCCCCTACGAGCAGTACTTC. The encoded protein is CSARQAQDLPYEQYF.

This clonotype was counted a few times. The chain couples TRBV28 to TRBJ1-3; 7 bases fit TRBD1. The length of the CDR3 is 19 residues. CDR1 is MDHEN, CDR2 SYDVKM, per germline. V shed 6 bases, J shed 5 bases, and the junction held 22 bases outside the gene matches. CDR3 residues: CASRLPPSRDSTGRNTIYF. In DNA, the CDR3 is TGTGCCAGCAGACTACCCCCGTCTCGGGACAGTACAGGGAGAAACACCATATATTTT.

This clonotype was counted between two and nine times. The chain combines TRBV28 with TRBJ2-7; 7 bases line up with TRBD2. CDR1 and CDR2 from the germline V gene are MDHEN and SYDVKM. The ends lost 6 bases at V and 2 bases at J; junction bases unmatched: 13. The CDR3 is 16 residues long. The CDR3 spells CASSPAWERDPYEQYF. CDR3 nucleotide sequence: TGTGCCAGCAGCCCCGCTTGGGAGCGGGATCCCTACGAGCAGTACTTC.

This clonotype appeared a few times. V is TRBV6-2 or TRBV6-3 and J is TRBJ1-4, with TRBD1 identical over 9 bases. The CDR3 runs to 14 residues. V lost 7 bases and J lost 7; bases outside the gene matches: 7. Germline CDR1 is MNHEY and CDR2 is SVGEGT. The CDR3 loop reads CASTVQGAGEKLFF. The DNA of the CDR3 is TGTGCCAGCACCGTACAGGGGGCTGGTGAAAAACTGTTTTTT.

The V call is TRBV7-2, the J call TRBJ2-3; 11 bases agree with TRBD2. With V trimmed by 1 base and J by 5 bases, 5 bases remained unmatched. This CDR3 has 16 amino acids. The V gene's germline CDR1 is SGHTA and CDR2 FQGNSA. CDR3 in DNA: TGTGCCAGCAGCTTAGGACTAGCGGGGCATAGAGATACGCAGTATTTT. It encodes CASSLGLAGHRDTQYF.

Worth noting for this clonotype: The junction and the germline gene differ at one end; a read error may be behind it. The genes are TRBV7-9 and TRBJ2-2, with D possibly matching TRBD2 (5 bases). The CDR3 has 12 amino acids. CDR1 and CDR2 (germline): SEHNR, FQNEAQ (reference sequence). CDR3 sequence (DNA): TGTGCCAGCAGCACCGGCCCCGGGGAGCTGATTTTT. Protein: CASSTGPGELIF.